This is a list of T cell receptor beta chains from one sample in a study of blood T cell dynamics during melanoma immunotherapy. Clones were read by immunoSEQ multiplex PCR, and TCRdb kept only the in-frame ones, dropping some. The sample contains roughly 10,000 clones, roughly 83% of which appear only once. This sample comprised blood, obtained from a patient treated with checkpoint blockade. The receptors here all came from a human donor with melanoma. CDR3s include the opening cysteine and the closing phenylalanine or tryptophan. The order of the fields is J gene, CDR3 length, clone size, D gene, V gene, CDR3 protein, CDR3 DNA. A D gene is named only where the DNA matches it firmly. For some rows the clone size is stated as once, few or many, or as a class when expanded; others skip it.

J gene: TRBJ2-1; CDR3 length: 15; clone size: -; D gene: -; V gene: TRBV9; CDR3 protein: CASSIRVGPYNEQFF; CDR3 DNA: TGTGCCAGCAGCATTAGAGTTGGGCCCTACAATGAGCAGTTCTTC
J gene: TRBJ1-5; CDR3 length: 14; clone size: -; D gene: TRBD1; V gene: TRBV7-2; CDR3 protein: CASSLTGGNQPQHF; CDR3 DNA: TGTGCCAGCAGCCTGACAGGGGGCAATCAGCCCCAGCATTTT
J gene: TRBJ1-5; CDR3 length: 17; clone size: -; D gene: -; V gene: TRBV5-5; CDR3 protein: CASSLLGGASGNQPQHF; CDR3 DNA: TGTGCCAGCAGCCTCCTGGGGGGGGCGAGTGGCAATCAGCCCCAGCATTTT
J gene: TRBJ1-2; CDR3 length: 16; clone size: -; D gene: TRBD1; V gene: TRBV9; CDR3 protein: CASSGRQQGSDGGYTF; CDR3 DNA: TGTGCCAGCAGCGGCCGGCAACAGGGGTCCGACGGTGGCTACACCTTC
J gene: TRBJ1-1; CDR3 length: 11; clone size: -; D gene: TRBD1; V gene: TRBV7-2; CDR3 protein: CASSARGGAFF; CDR3 DNA: TGTGCCAGCAGCGCCAGGGGGGGAGCTTTCTTT
J gene: TRBJ1-2; CDR3 length: 15; clone size: -; D gene: -; V gene: TRBV19; CDR3 protein: CASSIDWGATYGYTF; CDR3 DNA: TGTGCCAGTAGTATAGATTGGGGGGCCACCTATGGCTACACCTTC
J gene: TRBJ1-2; CDR3 length: 15; clone size: -; D gene: -; V gene: TRBV19; CDR3 protein: CASTPGRQDLYGYTF; CDR3 DNA: TGTGCCAGTACCCCGGGGAGGCAGGACCTCTATGGCTACACCTTC
J gene: TRBJ1-1; CDR3 length: 12; clone size: -; D gene: -; V gene: TRBV19; CDR3 protein: CASSGGLTEAFF; CDR3 DNA: TGTGCCAGTAGTGGGGGCTTGACTGAAGCTTTCTTT
J gene: TRBJ2-1; CDR3 length: 18; clone size: once; D gene: TRBD2; V gene: TRBV7-2; CDR3 protein: CASSPWTSGGPGYNEQFF; CDR3 DNA: TGTGCCAGCAGCCCCTGGACTAGCGGGGGGCCGGGATACAATGAGCAGTTCTTC
J gene: TRBJ1-2; CDR3 length: 13; clone size: few; D gene: TRBD1; V gene: TRBV7-9; CDR3 protein: CASSSGTAHGYTF; CDR3 DNA: TGTGCCAGCAGCTCCGGGACAGCCCATGGCTACACCTTC
J gene: TRBJ2-3; CDR3 length: 14; clone size: -; D gene: TRBD1; V gene: TRBV30; CDR3 protein: CAWSRDRDEDTQYF; CDR3 DNA: TGTGCCTGGAGTCGGGACAGGGATGAAGATACGCAGTATTTT
J gene: TRBJ2-5; CDR3 length: 17; clone size: -; D gene: TRBD2; V gene: TRBV7-2; CDR3 protein: CASSLESLRGGQKTQYF; CDR3 DNA: TGTGCCAGCAGCTTAGAGTCCCTGCGGGGGGGCCAAAAGACCCAGTACTTC
J gene: TRBJ2-1; CDR3 length: 16; clone size: -; D gene: TRBD2; V gene: TRBV6-5; CDR3 protein: CASSYSQRGGRDEQFF; CDR3 DNA: TGTGCCAGCAGTTACTCGCAGCGCGGGGGACGGGATGAGCAGTTCTTC
J gene: TRBJ1-1; CDR3 length: 15; clone size: -; D gene: -; V gene: TRBV15; CDR3 protein: CATSRVYGGNTEAFF; CDR3 DNA: TGTGCCACCAGCAGAGTTTATGGGGGTAACACTGAAGCTTTCTTT
J gene: TRBJ1-2; CDR3 length: 15; clone size: -; D gene: TRBD1; V gene: TRBV6-1; CDR3 protein: CASTDIEDRAEGYTF; CDR3 DNA: TGTGCCAGCACCGATATCGAAGACAGGGCGGAAGGCTACACCTTC
J gene: TRBJ2-7; CDR3 length: 14; clone size: -; D gene: -; V gene: TRBV28; CDR3 protein: CASSSPPQTYEQYF; CDR3 DNA: TGTGCCAGCAGTTCCCCCCCACAAACCTACGAGCAGTACTTC